This record covers a single T cell receptor (beta chain). This sample was included in a study of blood T cell repertoires in COVID-19. The overall study: COVID-19 samples, acute and convalescent, were from the United States, Italy and Spain.

In the authors' workflow: Reference gene primer amplification gave nucleated cell count estimates. Method: immunoSEQ multiplex PCR; TCRdb's copy keeps in-frame clones and lacks some. The DNA gave D and trimming, while V, J and clone size come from that table. The data contain about 97,000 clones, almost 95% of them singletons. The CDR3 has 14 amino acids. CDR1 is MNHEY, CDR2 SMNVEV, per germline (reference sequence). The V gene end was trimmed by 6 bases and the J gene end by 2 bases; junction bases not matched to a gene: 6. This receptor was obtained from a man in his forties or fifties with active COVID-19. This rearrangement joins TRBV27 to TRBJ2-7, with TRBD1 identical over 8 bases. The sequenced material came from peripheral blood. CDR3 loop: CASSLRTGTYEQYF. CDR3 coding DNA: TGTGCCAGCAGCCTACGGACAGGGACCTACGAGCAGTACTTC.